The rows below give T cell receptor beta chains drawn from one sample of a study of T cells in Graves' hyperthyroidism and ophthalmopathy. TCRdb used MiXCR to reprocess the multiplex PCR reads, holding one entry per CDR3 protein. This sample has about 420,000 distinct CDR3 sequences, with around 15% found just once. Material: blood. These receptor sequences come from a woman in her late teens or twenties with Graves' hyperthyroidism. Each CDR3 is given with its conserved first and last residue. Fields, in order: J gene, V gene, D gene, CDR3 length, clone size, CDR3 DNA, CDR3 protein. D genes are given only for firm matches. Clone size is given for some rows only: seen once, a few or many times, or a class if the clone is expanded.

TRBJ2-3 | TRBV6-1 | TRBD2 | 15 | many | TGTGCCACCGGGGGACTAGGTGGGAGCACAGATACGCAGTATTTT | CATGGLGGSTDTQYF
TRBJ1-4 | TRBV7-9 | - | 15 | - | TGTGCCAGCAGCTTAGCGCTGGACCGAGATGAAAAACTGTTTTTT | CASSLALDRDEKLFF
TRBJ2-7 | TRBV6-1 | - | 12 | many | TGTGCCAGCAGTGCCGCCACGCGGGAGCAGTACTTC | CASSAATREQYF
TRBJ2-1 | TRBV6-1 | TRBD2 | 15 | few | TGTGCCAGCAGTCCCCGGGCTAGCGGTTGCAATGAGCAGTTCTTC | CASSPRASGCNEQFF
TRBJ2-3 | TRBV11-2 | - | 15 | many | TGTGCCAGCAGTTACCAGGGGACACACACAGATACGCAGTATTTT | CASSYQGTHTDTQYF
TRBJ2-3 | TRBV2 | - | 13 | many | TGTGCCAGCAGTGTTCGGCTTCATGATACGCAGTATTTT | CASSVRLHDTQYF
TRBJ2-6 | TRBV6-1 | - | 15 | few | TGTGCCAGCAGCCCCACCCTCTCTGGGGCCAACGTCCTGACTTTC | CASSPTLSGANVLTF
TRBJ1-2 | TRBV28 | - | 15 | many | TGTGCCAGCAGTTGTCATGTTGGTTCGAACTATGGCTACACCTTC | CASSCHVGSNYGYTF
TRBJ1-1 | TRBV20-1 | - | 14 | many | TGCAGTGCTCCTCCCGGCGACATACACACTGAAGCTTTCTTT | CSAPPGDIHTEAFF
TRBJ2-5 | TRBV30 | - | 13 | many | TGTGCCTGGAGTACTAGGGGGGGGCAGACCCAGTACTTC | CAWSTRGGQTQYF
TRBJ2-1 | TRBV7-6 | TRBD2 | 17 | few | TGTGCCAGCAGCCCTGTTCTAGCGGGCCACTCCTACAATGAGCAGTTCTTC | CASSPVLAGHSYNEQFF
TRBJ1-2 | TRBV20-1 | TRBD1 | 14 | few | TGCAGTGCTAGGGGACAGGGATCGGACTATGGCTACACCTTC | CSARGQGSDYGYTF
TRBJ1-1 | TRBV5-5 | - | 16 | - | TGTGCCAGCAGCTTGTTAGCTTCCAGGGGTATTACTGAAGCTTTCTTT | CASSLLASRGITEAFF
TRBJ1-2 | TRBV9 | TRBD1 | 15 | few | TGTGCCAGCAGCGGGGAAGGGGGCGCGGGCTATGGCTACACCTTC | CASSGEGGAGYGYTF
TRBJ2-6 | TRBV6-2/TRBV6-3 | - | 16 | many | TGTGCCAGCAGTTACTCACGGGCAGCTGGGGCCAACGTCCTGACTTTC | CASSYSRAAGANVLTF
TRBJ1-1 | TRBV5-8 | - | 16 | many | TGTGCCAGCAGCTTGACGGGGAGGGGGATGAACACTGAAGCTTTCTTT | CASSLTGRGMNTEAFF
TRBJ2-3 | TRBV28 | TRBD2 | 16 | - | TGTGCCAGCAGTTCAGTTGCGGGAGGTAACACAGATACGCAGTATTTT | CASSSVAGGNTDTQYF
TRBJ1-1 | TRBV30 | - | 13 | few | TGTGCCTGGAGAAGCAGTTTGAACACTGAAGCTTTCTTT | CAWRSSLNTEAFF
TRBJ2-7 | TRBV2 | - | 16 | many | TGTGCCAGCAGTGAAATCCCGGACAGCAGCTCCTACGAGCAGTACTTC | CASSEIPDSSSYEQYF
TRBJ2-7 | TRBV5-1 | TRBD1 | 14 | many | TGCGCCAGCAGCTGGCAGGGGGCCGCCTACGAGCAGTACTTC | CASSWQGAAYEQYF
TRBJ2-5 | TRBV4-1 | - | 14 | few | TGCGCCAGCAGCCAAACGAACAGGGAAGAGACCCAGTACTTC | CASSQTNREETQYF
TRBJ2-3 | TRBV20-1 | - | 16 | many | TGCAGTGCTAGAGCCGTGGTAGCGGAGAGCACAGATACGCAGTATTTT | CSARAVVAESTDTQYF
TRBJ2-5 | TRBV5-1 | - | 12 | few | TGCGCCAGCAGCAAGACTAGAGAGACCCAGTACTTC | CASSKTRETQYF
TRBJ2-7 | TRBV12-3/TRBV12-4 | TRBD1 | 16 | many | TGTGCCAGCAGTTACGTCCCGGGACAGGGCCAGTACGAGCAGTACTTC | CASSYVPGQGQYEQYF
TRBJ1-1 | TRBV6-1 | - | 12 | many | TGTGCCAGCAGGGCAGGGAGCACTGAAGCTTTCTTT | CASRAGSTEAFF
TRBJ2-7 | TRBV30 | TRBD2 | 15 | - | TGTGCCTGGAGAGTACTAGGCGGGAGGGCCTACGAGCAGTACTTC | CAWRVLGGRAYEQYF
TRBJ1-6 | TRBV7-3 | - | 12 | many | TGTGCCAGCAGAGCTGACAATTCACCCCTCCACTTT | CASRADNSPLHF
TRBJ2-7 | TRBV20-1 | TRBD1 | 12 | many | TGCAGTGCTAGGTTAACAGGGGCCGAGCAGTACTTC | CSARLTGAEQYF
TRBJ2-5 | TRBV20-1 | - | 12 | many | TGCAGTGCCACACCCTACCAAGAAACCCAGTACTTC | CSATPYQETQYF
TRBJ2-1 | TRBV7-9 | - | 17 | - | TGTGCCAGCACCGGTCCGTTTTTTCTTCCCTCGGGGAATGAGCAGTTCTTC | CASTGPFFLPSGNEQFF
TRBJ2-7 | TRBV5-5 | TRBD2 | 16 | many | TGTGCCAGCAGCCCGAGGACTAGCGGGATCGGCTACGAGCAGTACTTC | CASSPRTSGIGYEQYF
TRBJ2-7 | TRBV6-1 | - | 15 | many | TGTGCCAGCAGTTATAGCGCCAGCGGACCCTACGAGCAGTACTTC | CASSYSASGPYEQYF
TRBJ2-3 | TRBV2 | - | 13 | many | TGTGCCAGCAGTGTGGCGGTCCAGGATACGCAGTATTTT | CASSVAVQDTQYF
TRBJ2-7 | TRBV28 | - | 12 | many | TGTGCCAGCATACCATCCCCTTACGAGCAGTACTTC | CASIPSPYEQYF
TRBJ2-5 | TRBV15 | - | 13 | - | TGTGCCACCAATCTTGGTCTCCAAGAGACCCAGTACTTC | CATNLGLQETQYF
TRBJ2-7 | TRBV15 | - | 13 | few | TGTGCCACCAGCCCTGGGGATTCTTACGAGCAGTACTTC | CATSPGDSYEQYF
TRBJ2-1 | TRBV9 | TRBD2 | 15 | - | TGTGCCAGCAGCGTAGAGGATAGCGGGAGGGTCGAGCAGTTCTTC | CASSVEDSGRVEQFF
TRBJ2-6 | TRBV28 | - | 17 | - | TGTGCCAGCAGTTTATGGGACGGAGCCTCTGGGGCCAACGTCCTGACTTTC | CASSLWDGASGANVLTF
TRBJ1-1 | TRBV5-5 | - | 14 | many | TGTGCCAGCAGCTTGGAGACGGCGAACACTGAAGCTTTCTTT | CASSLETANTEAFF
TRBJ1-6 | TRBV4-3 | TRBD1 | 15 | many | TGCGCCAGCAGCCAGGACCGGGACAGGGGTTCACCCCTCCACTTT | CASSQDRDRGSPLHF
TRBJ2-1 | TRBV30 | - | 11 | many | TGTGCCTCGACAGAAACCAATGAGCAGTTCTTC | CASTETNEQFF
TRBJ1-2 | TRBV5-8 | - | 13 | many | TGTGCCAGCAGCTTCCGGGACGGCTATGGCTACACCTTC | CASSFRDGYGYTF
TRBJ2-5 | TRBV5-4 | - | 13 | - | TGTGCCAGCAGCCGGACCCAGGGGGAGACCCAGTACTTC | CASSRTQGETQYF
TRBJ2-4 | TRBV6-2/TRBV6-3 | - | 18 | - | TGTGCCAGCAGTTACTCGGGCGGAGGGGCCCTAGCCAAAAACATTCAGTACTTC | CASSYSGGGALAKNIQYF
TRBJ2-1 | TRBV7-9 | - | 15 | many | TGTGCCAGCTTCAGGACTACTACCAACTACAATGAGCAGTTCTTC | CASFRTTTNYNEQFF
TRBJ1-6 | TRBV10-1 | - | 13 | - | TGCGCCAGCAGTGAGACGGGGGCCTCACCCCTCCACTTT | CASSETGASPLHF
TRBJ1-1 | TRBV6-1 | TRBD1 | 12 | many | TGTGCCAGCAGTGGTTGGACAGGTGAAGCTTTCTTT | CASSGWTGEAFF
TRBJ1-5 | TRBV2 | - | 14 | many | TGTGCCAGCAGTGATCGGGCAGGGAATCAGCCCCAGCATTTT | CASSDRAGNQPQHF
TRBJ2-7 | TRBV20-1 | TRBD2 | 14 | - | TGCAGTGCTCTGACCGGGACTAGCGGGATAAAGCAGTACTTC | CSALTGTSGIKQYF
TRBJ1-1 | TRBV27 | TRBD1 | 13 | many | TGTGCCAGCAGTCGGACAGGCCACACTGAAACTTTCTTT | CASSRTGHTETFF
TRBJ2-4 | TRBV20-1 | - | 15 | many | TGCAGTGCTAGGGACGGACAGCTAGCCAAAAACATTCAGTACTTC | CSARDGQLAKNIQYF
TRBJ2-1 | TRBV7-3 | - | 15 | many | TGTGCCAGCAGCTCACAGATTGACCCATACAATGAGCAGTTCTTC | CASSSQIDPYNEQFF
TRBJ1-2 | TRBV9 | - | 14 | - | TGTGCCAGCAGCGTAGACGAGGGCGCGGTTGGCTACACCTTC | CASSVDEGAVGYTF
TRBJ2-2 | TRBV28 | TRBD1 | 15 | - | TGTGCCAGCAGTTTTTTACAGGGGGGCACCGGGGAGCTGTTTTTT | CASSFLQGGTGELFF
TRBJ1-2 | TRBV27 | - | 14 | - | TGTGCCAGCAGTTTATTTAACAGTAACTATGGCTACACCTTC | CASSLFNSNYGYTF
TRBJ1-1 | TRBV27 | - | 13 | many | TGTGCCAGCAGTTTAAAGGTTAACACTGAAGCTTTCTTT | CASSLKVNTEAFF
TRBJ2-4 | TRBV11-2 | - | 13 | many | TGTGCCAGCAGCCCCGTGCCTGGGAACATTCAGTACTTC | CASSPVPGNIQYF
TRBJ2-5 | TRBV11-2 | - | 13 | - | TGTGCCAGCAGCTTTAAAGAACAAGAGACCCAGTACTTC | CASSFKEQETQYF
TRBJ2-1 | TRBV27 | TRBD2 | 16 | many | TGTGCCAGATCCGGGACTAGCGGGAGGAAGCACAATGAGCAGTTCTTC | CARSGTSGRKHNEQFF